The sequence of this T cell receptor (beta chain) was determined in a study of blood T cells in healthy people across ages (dated by TCRdb to between 2015 and 2016). Looking at the study overall: In model experiments, roughly one uniquely barcoded TCR beta cDNA molecule per two T cells was captured by template switching. For two donors (one aged 18 to 29 and one aged 80 or older), the study analyzed two additional independent replicas of 1 million unique cDNA reads from the same blood draw. The donors were divided into four age groups: young (average around 17 years), middle-aged (almost 40), aged (around 67) and long-lived (roughly 82). To avoid experimental bias, donors of different ages were spread randomly across the sequencing lanes. The study measured age-related changes in TCR beta repertoire diversity using deep sequencing normalized with unique cDNA molecular identifiers.

The study at large found these results: The CMV infection status of donors was not known, potentially confounding age-related changes in expanded clonotypes. Because profiling used bulk unsorted PBMCs, naive and antigen-experienced compartments could not be compared conclusively. There was a strong correlation between observed TCR beta diversity and the percentage of naive T cells measured by flow cytometry. As age increased, observed TCR beta diversity per million T cells dropped in a roughly linear way, and a significant reduction was already evident by age 40. Estimates of total diversity from one million sequenced T cells were regarded as lower bounds and underestimates. Compared with the aged group, the long-lived group had more naive CD4+ T cells, fewer expanded clones and increased TCR diversity, suggesting age selection.

The CDR3 starts with the cysteine, ends with the phenylalanine, and has 17 residues. Here the CDR3 DNA is all that survives: 51 bases in frame from base 1. CDR1 and CDR2, per the germline V gene (reference sequence), are LNHDA and SQIVND. V and J are truncated by 0 bases and 1 base respectively, leaving an intervening sequence of 10 bases. Donors were under 40 systemically healthy Caucasian individuals from Russia aged roughly 6 to 90 years. Roughly 10 milliliters of peripheral blood were drawn from each donor into EDTA-treated Vacutainer tubes. Ficoll-Paque density-gradient centrifugation was used to isolate PBMCs, with at least 6.5 million per sample. Trizol reagent was used to extract total RNA from PBMCs, with at least 5.5 micrograms per sample. Naive CD45RAhigh/CD27high T cell percentages were measured by flow cytometry on a PBMC aliquot from every donor. The protocol used for the library was 5' RACE. A second PCR of about 6 to 11 cycles was run with a J-beta primer mix and a sample-barcoded 5' primer. A template-switch 5' adaptor carrying 12 random nucleotides introduced a unique molecular identifier onto each TCR beta cDNA molecule. At least 2.5 million CDR3-containing paired-end reads were obtained from each sample. First-strand cDNA synthesis was performed from all RNA using the Mint cDNA synthesis kit, with priming by a TRBC-specific oligonucleotide. After uracil-DNA glycosylase treatment, a first 18-cycle PCR used universal primers M1SS and BC2_uni_R on all cDNA. From the authors' description of their analysis: Each sample was normalized by randomly selecting 1 million high-quality reads, each carrying a distinct molecular identifier. Instead of being binned into consensus sequences, reads with shared molecular identifiers were discarded. MiTCR, set to a Q25 quality threshold and the strictest error-elimination algorithm, was used for CDR3 identification, clonotype clustering and error correction. Lower-bound total TCR beta diversity was estimated with a nonparametric unseen species model using Euler transformation. TCRdb reran the public reads through fastp at Q25 and MiXCR, keeping productive beta chains. All rows with the same CDR3 protein become a single entry with the most common DNA and genes. These V and J calls rely on TCRdb rather than the paper's analysis. Counted in this sample were 1.8 million or so distinct CDR3 sequences; 30% to 40% of them appeared once. 23% of the sample rests with the top ten.

Worth noting for this clonotype: Its antigen target is currently unknown. The input lacks base qualities; no much larger clone sits a single base away.

This sequence was found in a human donor in good health. The V gene is TRBV19 and the J gene is TRBJ2-6; confidence is insufficient to name the D gene. The sequencing input was blood. The CDR3 region: CASSIDRWGSGANVLTF. The nucleotide sequence is TGTGCCAGTAGTATAGATCGGTGGGGATCTGGGGCCAACGTCCTGACTTTC.